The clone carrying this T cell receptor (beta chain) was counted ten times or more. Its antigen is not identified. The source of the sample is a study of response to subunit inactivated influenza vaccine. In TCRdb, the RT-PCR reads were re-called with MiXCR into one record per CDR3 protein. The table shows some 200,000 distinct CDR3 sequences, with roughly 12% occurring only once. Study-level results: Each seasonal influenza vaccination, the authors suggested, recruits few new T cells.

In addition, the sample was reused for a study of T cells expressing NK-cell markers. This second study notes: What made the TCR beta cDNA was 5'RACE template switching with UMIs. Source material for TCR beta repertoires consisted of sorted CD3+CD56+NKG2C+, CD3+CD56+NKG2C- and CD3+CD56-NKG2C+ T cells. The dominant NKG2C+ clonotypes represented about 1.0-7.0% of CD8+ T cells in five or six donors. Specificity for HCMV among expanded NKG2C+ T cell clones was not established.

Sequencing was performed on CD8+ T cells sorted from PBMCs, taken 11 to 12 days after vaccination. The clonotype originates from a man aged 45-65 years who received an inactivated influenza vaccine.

The CDR3 is CAISEWTGANTGELFF. The CDR3, as DNA: TGTGCCATCAGTGAGTGGACAGGGGCTAACACCGGGGAGCTGTTTTTT. The chain joins TRBV10-3 to TRBJ2-2, with TRBD1 matching 9 bases. Looked up from germline, CDR1 is ENHRY and CDR2 is SYGVKD. The CDR3 contains 16 residues. Trimming at V came to 1 base and at J to 2 bases, leaving 2 bases not matched to a gene.